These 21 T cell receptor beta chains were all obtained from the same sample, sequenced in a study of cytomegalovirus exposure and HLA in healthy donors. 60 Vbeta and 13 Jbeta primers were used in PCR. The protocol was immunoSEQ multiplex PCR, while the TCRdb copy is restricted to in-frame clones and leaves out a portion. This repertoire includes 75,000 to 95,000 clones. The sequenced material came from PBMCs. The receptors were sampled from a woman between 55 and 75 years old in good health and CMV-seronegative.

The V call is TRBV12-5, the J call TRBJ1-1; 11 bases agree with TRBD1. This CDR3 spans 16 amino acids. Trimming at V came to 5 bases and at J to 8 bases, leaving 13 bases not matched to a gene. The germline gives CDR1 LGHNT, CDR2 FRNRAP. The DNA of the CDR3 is TGTGCTAGTGGTCCTGGACAGGGGGCTGGAAAAGAAGAAGCTTTCTTT. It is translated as CASGPGQGAGKEEAFF.

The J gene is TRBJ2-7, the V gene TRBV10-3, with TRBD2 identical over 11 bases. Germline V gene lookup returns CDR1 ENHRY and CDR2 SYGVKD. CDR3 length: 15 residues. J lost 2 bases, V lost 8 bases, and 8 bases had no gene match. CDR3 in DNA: TGTGCCATCGCCCCCGGGACTAGCGGAACCTACGAGCAGTACTTC. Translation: CAIAPGTSGTYEQYF.

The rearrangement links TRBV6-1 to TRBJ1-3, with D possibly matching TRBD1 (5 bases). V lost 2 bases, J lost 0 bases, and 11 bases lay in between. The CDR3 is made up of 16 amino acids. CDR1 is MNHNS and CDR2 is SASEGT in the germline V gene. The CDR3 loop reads CASSESRGVSGNTIYF. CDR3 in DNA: TGTGCCAGCAGTGAAAGTCGGGGGGTCTCTGGAAACACCATATATTTT.

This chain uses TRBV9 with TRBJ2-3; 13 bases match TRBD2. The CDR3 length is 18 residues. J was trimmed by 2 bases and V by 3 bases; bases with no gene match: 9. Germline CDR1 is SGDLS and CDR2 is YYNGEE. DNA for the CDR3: TGTGCCAGCAGCGCACGGACTAGCGGGGGAGGGAACACAGATACGCAGTATTTT. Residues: CASSARTSGGGNTDTQYF.

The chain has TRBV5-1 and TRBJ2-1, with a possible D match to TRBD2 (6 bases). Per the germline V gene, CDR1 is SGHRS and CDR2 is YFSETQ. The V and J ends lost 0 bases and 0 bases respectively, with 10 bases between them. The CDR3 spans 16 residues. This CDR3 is CASSLGGTGSYNEQFF. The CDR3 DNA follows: TGCGCCAGCAGCTTGGGCGGGACGGGCTCCTACAATGAGCAGTTCTTC.

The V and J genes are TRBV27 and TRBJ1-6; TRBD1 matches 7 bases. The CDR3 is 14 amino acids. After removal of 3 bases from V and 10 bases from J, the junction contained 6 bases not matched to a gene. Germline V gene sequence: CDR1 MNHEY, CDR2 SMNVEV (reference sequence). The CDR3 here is CASSFSRGLSPLHF. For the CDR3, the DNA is TGTGCCAGCAGTTTCTCCAGGGGGTTATCACCCCTCCACTTT.

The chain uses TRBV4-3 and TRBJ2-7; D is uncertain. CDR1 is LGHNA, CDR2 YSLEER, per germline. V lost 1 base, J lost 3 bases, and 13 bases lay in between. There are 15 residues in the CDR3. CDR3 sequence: CASSQAPSAFYEQYF. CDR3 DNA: TGCGCCAGCAGCCAAGCGCCCAGCGCCTTCTACGAGCAGTACTTC.

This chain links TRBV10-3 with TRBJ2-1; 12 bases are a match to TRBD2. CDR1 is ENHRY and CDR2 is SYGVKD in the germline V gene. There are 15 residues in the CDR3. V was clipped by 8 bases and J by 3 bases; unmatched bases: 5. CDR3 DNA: TGTGCCATCTCGACTAGCGGGAGCTTCTACAATGAGCAGTTCTTC. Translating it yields CAISTSGSFYNEQFF.

CDR3 sequence reads: CASSVDERIYEQYF. DNA for the CDR3: TGTGCCAGCAGCGTAGATGAGCGGATCTACGAGCAGTACTTC. V and J are TRBV9 and TRBJ2-7; a possible D gene is TRBD2 (5 bases). CDR1 and CDR2 from the germline V gene are SGDLS and YYNGEE. The length of the CDR3 is 14 residues. V was trimmed by 0 bases and J by 3 bases, leaving 10 bases between them.

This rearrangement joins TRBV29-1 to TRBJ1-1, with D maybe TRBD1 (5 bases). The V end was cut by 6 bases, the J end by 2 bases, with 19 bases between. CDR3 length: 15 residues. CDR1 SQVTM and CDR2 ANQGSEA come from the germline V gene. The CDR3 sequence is CSVGKEQGGNTEAFF. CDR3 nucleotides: TGCAGCGTGGGAAAAGAGCAGGGTGGAAACACTGAAGCTTTCTTT.

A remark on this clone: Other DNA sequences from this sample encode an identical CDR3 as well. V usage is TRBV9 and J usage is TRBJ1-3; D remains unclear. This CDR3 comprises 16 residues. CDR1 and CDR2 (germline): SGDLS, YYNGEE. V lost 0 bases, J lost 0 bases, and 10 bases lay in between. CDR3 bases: TGTGCCAGCAGCGTAGGAGGCTCCTTCTCTGGAAACACCATATATTTT. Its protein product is CASSVGGSFSGNTIYF.

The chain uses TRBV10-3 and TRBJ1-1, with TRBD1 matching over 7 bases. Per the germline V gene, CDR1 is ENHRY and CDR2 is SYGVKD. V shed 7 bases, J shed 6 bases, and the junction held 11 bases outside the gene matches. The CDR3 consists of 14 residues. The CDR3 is CAIKTTGTEAEAFF. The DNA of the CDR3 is TGTGCCATCAAAACGACAGGGACGGAGGCTGAAGCTTTCTTT.

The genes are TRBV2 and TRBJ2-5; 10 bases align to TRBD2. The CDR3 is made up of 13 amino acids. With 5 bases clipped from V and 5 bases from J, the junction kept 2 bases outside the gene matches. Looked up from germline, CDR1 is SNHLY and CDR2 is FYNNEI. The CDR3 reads CASSSGRVETQYF. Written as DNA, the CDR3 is TGTGCCAGCAGTAGCGGGAGGGTGGAGACCCAGTACTTC.

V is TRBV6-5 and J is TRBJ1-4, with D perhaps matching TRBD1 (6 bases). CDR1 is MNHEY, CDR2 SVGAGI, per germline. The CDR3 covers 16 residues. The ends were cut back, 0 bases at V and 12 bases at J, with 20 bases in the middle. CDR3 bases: TGTGCCAGCAGTTACTCGTGGGCAGGGGACCCAAACCAACTGTTTTTT. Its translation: CASSYSWAGDPNQLFF.

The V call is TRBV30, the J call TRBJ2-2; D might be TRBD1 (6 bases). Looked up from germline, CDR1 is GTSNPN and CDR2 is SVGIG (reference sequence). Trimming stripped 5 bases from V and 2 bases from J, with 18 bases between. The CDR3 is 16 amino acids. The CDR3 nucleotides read TGTGCCTGGGGACCTTTGGGGGCTAGAAACACCGGGGAGCTGTTTTTT. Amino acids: CAWGPLGARNTGELFF. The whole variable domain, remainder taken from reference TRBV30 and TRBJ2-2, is SQTIHQWPATLVQPVGSPLSLECTVEGTSNPNLYWYRQAAGRGLQLLFYSVGIGQISSEVPQNLSASRPQDRQFILSSKKLLLSDSGFYLCAWGPLGARNTGELFFGEGSRLTVL.

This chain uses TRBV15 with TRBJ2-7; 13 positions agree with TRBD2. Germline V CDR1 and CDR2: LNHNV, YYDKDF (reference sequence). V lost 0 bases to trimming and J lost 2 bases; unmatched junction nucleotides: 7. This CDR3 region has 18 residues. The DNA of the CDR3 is TGTGCCACCAGCAGAGAGGGGGGGACTAGCGGGATCACCTACGAGCAGTACTTC. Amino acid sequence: CATSREGGTSGITYEQYF.

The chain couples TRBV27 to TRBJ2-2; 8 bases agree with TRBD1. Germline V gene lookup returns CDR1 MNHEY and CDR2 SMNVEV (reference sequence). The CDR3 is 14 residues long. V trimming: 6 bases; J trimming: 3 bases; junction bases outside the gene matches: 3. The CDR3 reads CASRRDRHTGELFF. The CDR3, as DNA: TGTGCCAGCAGAAGGGACAGGCACACCGGGGAGCTGTTTTTT.

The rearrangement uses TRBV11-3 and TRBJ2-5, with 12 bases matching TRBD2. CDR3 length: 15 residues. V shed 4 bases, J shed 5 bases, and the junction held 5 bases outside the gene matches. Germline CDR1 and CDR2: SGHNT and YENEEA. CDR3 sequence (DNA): TGTGCCAGCAGCTCACGGACTAGCGGGGAGGAGACCCAGTACTTC. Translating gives CASSSRTSGEETQYF.

CDR3 residues: CASSIDAGTNYGYTF. CDR3 in DNA: TGTGCCAGTAGTATAGATGCCGGGACTAACTATGGCTACACCTTC. The chain uses TRBV19 and TRBJ1-2; D is undetermined. The V gene lost 0 bases and the J gene lost 0 bases, with 8 bases spanning the gap. This CDR3 region has 15 residues. Germline V gene lookup returns CDR1 LNHDA and CDR2 SQIVND (reference sequence).

CDR3 bases: TGTGCCAGCAGCTCCGGGACTAGCGGGAGATGGTCCGGGGAGCTGTTTTTT. It specifies CASSSGTSGRWSGELFF. This chain uses TRBV13 with TRBJ2-2, with TRBD2 matching over 14 bases. V dropped 4 bases and J dropped 6; count of bases not matched to a gene: 7. The CDR3 contains 17 residues. Germline CDR1 and CDR2: PRHDT and FYEKMQ (reference sequence).

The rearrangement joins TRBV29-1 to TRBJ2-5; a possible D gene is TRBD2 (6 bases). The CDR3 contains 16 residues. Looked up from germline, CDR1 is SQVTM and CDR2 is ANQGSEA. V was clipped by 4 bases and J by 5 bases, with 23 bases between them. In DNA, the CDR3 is TGCAGCGTTGGGGGAGGTGGGATGGACGGCGGGGAGACCCAGTACTTC. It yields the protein CSVGGGGMDGGETQYF.